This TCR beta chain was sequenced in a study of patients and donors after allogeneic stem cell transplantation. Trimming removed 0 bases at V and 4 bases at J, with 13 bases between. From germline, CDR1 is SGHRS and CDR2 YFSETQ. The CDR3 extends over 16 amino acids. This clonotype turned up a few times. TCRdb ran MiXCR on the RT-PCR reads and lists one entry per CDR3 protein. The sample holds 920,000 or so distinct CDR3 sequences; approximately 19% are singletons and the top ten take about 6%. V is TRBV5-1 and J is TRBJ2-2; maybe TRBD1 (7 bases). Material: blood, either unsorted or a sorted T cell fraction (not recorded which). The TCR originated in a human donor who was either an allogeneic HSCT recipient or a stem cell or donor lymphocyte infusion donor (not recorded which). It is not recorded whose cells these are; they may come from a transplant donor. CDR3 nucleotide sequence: TGCGCCAGCAGCTTGGCCGGAGGGGGCCTCACCGGGGAGCTGTTTTTT. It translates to CASSLAGGGLTGELFF.